The table lists the clone carrying this TCR beta chain with a few counts. What it binds is not known. The data derive from a study of chemoradiotherapy in HPV16-positive cancers. The CDR3 is made up of 15 amino acids. Germline CDR1 SGHVS, CDR2 FQNEAQ. Losses at the gene ends were 2 bases for V and 6 bases for J; bases not matched to a gene: 4. Study results and caveats: In HPV16-positive patients, HPV-responsive T-cell expansion tracked better recurrence-free survival. During treatment, candidate HPV-specific clones and E7-related motifs expanded in tumor.

This table comes from immunoSEQ multiplex PCR, and its TCRdb copy is limited to in-frame clones, with some not included. The sample includes 22,000 or so clones, 70% to 90% of them seen just once. The sample was blood, taken from a patient who underwent chemoradiotherapy. The genes are TRBV7-8 and TRBJ2-3; the match to TRBD2 covers 11 bases. This TCR was sampled from a human donor with HPV-associated anogenital cancer. The CDR3 here is CASSLYSGGADTQYF. CDR3 nucleotide sequence: TGTGCCAGCAGCTTATATAGCGGGGGGGCGGATACGCAGTATTTT. Full variable domain (rest looked up from reference TRBV7-8 and TRBJ2-3): GAGVSQSPRYKVAKRGQDVALRCDPISGHVSLFWYQQALGQGPEFLTYFQNEAQLDKSGLPSDRFFAERPEGSVSTLKIQRTQQEDSAVYLCASSLYSGGADTQYFGPGTRLTVL.